The 5 T cell receptor beta chains below come from one sample, sequenced in a study of shared clonotypes between healthy human individuals. Positive CCR7 selection of CD45RO-negative cells yielded the naive CD8 cells, and terminally differentiated effector memory CD45RA+ cells were excluded. Profiling relied on immunoSEQ multiplex PCR, and the TCRdb table lists in-frame clones only, not all of them. The table lists approximately 1.9 million clones, about 93% of them singletons. Sequenced material: naive CD8+ T cells from PBMCs. Receptor source: a man younger than 30 in good health. Some clones in this sample may be carry-over from other donors' samples.

This chain uses TRBV21-1 with TRBJ2-5; the listed D gene, TRBD2, was not tested against the DNA. TRBV21-1 is described as a pseudogene. The CDR3 spans 14 residues. CDR3 nucleotides: TGTGCCCCTCTCAGGAGGGCCCGCCAAGAGACCCAGTACTTC. Protein sequence: CAPLRRARQETQYF.

The chain links TRBV28 to TRBJ1-5; D unresolved. CDR1 and CDR2 (germline): MDHEN, SYDVKM. This CDR3 contains 14 residues. V lost 3 bases and J lost 6, with 12 bases in between. The CDR3 sequence: CASSFSMFGQPQHF. The CDR3 nucleotides are TGTGCCAGCAGTTTTTCCATGTTCGGTCAGCCCCAGCATTTT.

This chain joins TRBV29-1 and TRBJ2-2; D is perhaps TRBD1 (5 bases). The germline gives CDR1 SQVTM, CDR2 ANQGSEA. The CDR3 sequence is 13 residues long. V lost 4 bases, J lost 4 bases, and 10 bases lay in between. CDR3 in amino acids: CSVVSDSTGELFF. The CDR3 nucleotides read TGCAGCGTTGTGAGTGACAGCACCGGGGAGCTGTTTTTT.

The rearrangement links TRBV19 to TRBJ2-2; 7 bases are a match to TRBD2. Germline trimming cut 6 bases from V and 5 bases from J; bases unmatched to any gene: 9. The CDR3 loop spans 15 amino acids. CDR1 LNHDA and CDR2 SQIVND come from the germline V gene (reference sequence). CDR3 loop: CASSPRGLSTGELFF. The CDR3 nucleotides read TGTGCCAGTAGCCCCCGGGGACTATCAACCGGGGAGCTGTTTTTT.

The V and J genes are TRBV27 and TRBJ2-7; 10 bases are a match to TRBD1. Germline V CDR1 and CDR2: MNHEY, SMNVEV (reference sequence). J lost 4 bases, V lost 6 bases, and 9 bases had no gene match. The CDR3 extends over 15 amino acids. DNA for the CDR3: TGTGCCAGCAGCCCATGGGGACAGGGGTTTTACGAGCAGTACTTC. Protein: CASSPWGQGFYEQYF.